This T cell receptor (beta chain) appears in the sequencing data of a study of response to subunit inactivated influenza vaccine. Via MiXCR, TCRdb re-called the RT-PCR reads, giving one row per CDR3 protein. The sample has about 520,000 distinct CDR3 sequences, 25% seen once. Trimming took 6 bases from V and 0 from J, leaving 12 bases between them. This CDR3 spans 14 amino acids. Germline V lookup: CDR1 DFQATT, CDR2 SNEGSKA (reference sequence). The sequencing here drew on CD4+ T cells sorted from PBMCs, taken less than 6 days after vaccination. The sequence was collected from a man aged 50-59 years who received an inactivated influenza vaccine. This chain connects TRBV20-1 to TRBJ1-3; possibly TRBD1 for D (6 bases). The CDR3 nucleotides are TGCAGTGCCACGGCCAGGGGCTCTGGAAACACCATATATTTT. It yields the protein CSATARGSGNTIYF.